These 14 T cell receptor beta chains originate from one sample sequenced in a study of T cell changes during pregnancy in multiple sclerosis. The method was immunoSEQ multiplex PCR; TCRdb's version includes in-frame clones alone and lacks a portion of them. The sample has roughly 84,000 clones, roughly 95% seen once; the top ten hold under 1.5%. The specimen was peripheral blood, collected in the third trimester of pregnancy. Source of these receptors: a female donor in good health, enrolled as a control in a pregnancy study.

V gene TRBV18 combines with J gene TRBJ2-2, with TRBD2 matching 8 bases. The germline V gene encodes CDR1 KGHSH and CDR2 LQKENI. The CDR3 runs to 17 residues. Trimming at V came to 2 bases and at J to 1 base, leaving 6 bases not matched to a gene. CDR3 in amino acids: CASSPRTSRVNTGELFF. The CDR3 nucleotides are TGTGCCAGCTCACCAAGGACTAGCCGAGTGAACACCGGGGAGCTGTTTTTT.

The gene calls are TRBV28 and TRBJ1-1; no reliable D call. In germline, CDR1 is MDHEN, CDR2 SYDVKM. Trimming removed 6 bases at V and 4 bases at J, with 18 bases between. This CDR3 is 15 amino acids long. The CDR3 reads CASSSMTEASTEAFF. The DNA for the CDR3 is TGTGCCAGCAGCTCGATGACCGAGGCATCCACTGAAGCTTTCTTT. Variable domain in full (rest from reference TRBV28 and TRBJ1-1): DVKVTQSSRYLVKRTGEKVFLECVQDMDHENMFWYRQDPGLGLRLIYFSYDVKMKEKGDIPEGYSVSREKKERFSLILESASTNQTSMYLCASSSMTEASTEAFFGQGTRLTVV.

The J gene is TRBJ1-1, the V gene TRBV27; 9 nucleotides align to TRBD1. The V gene end was trimmed by 4 bases and the J gene end by 5 bases; junction bases not matched to a gene: 8. Germline lookup yields CDR1 MNHEY and CDR2 SMNVEV (reference sequence). This CDR3 is built from 15 residues. The CDR3 region is CASSSTGTGRTEAFF. As DNA, the CDR3 is TGTGCCAGCAGTTCTACCGGGACAGGGCGTACTGAAGCTTTCTTT.

The chain is built from TRBV28 and TRBJ2-2; 10 bases map to TRBD1. Trimming cost V 3 bases and J 5 bases; bases outside gene matches: 6. The CDR3 spans 16 residues. Germline CDR1 MDHEN, CDR2 SYDVKM. CDR3 sequence reads: CASSFRQGAGTGELFF. Written as DNA, the CDR3 is TGTGCCAGCAGTTTCAGACAGGGGGCAGGGACCGGGGAGCTGTTTTTT.

The chain links TRBV5-1 to TRBJ1-1; D might be TRBD1 (6 bases). This CDR3 comprises 14 residues. V lost 0 bases and J 5 bases, leaving 11 bases between the germline ends. Germline V gene data show CDR1 as SGHRS and CDR2 as YFSETQ. CDR3 loop: CASSLEGGGTEAFF. Written as DNA, the CDR3 is TGCGCCAGCAGCTTGGAAGGGGGTGGGACTGAAGCTTTCTTT.

The chain employs TRBV5-4 and TRBJ2-5, with D possibly TRBD1 on 6 matching bases. Trimming took 4 bases from V and 2 from J, leaving 15 bases between them. The CDR3 spans 15 residues. The germline CDR1 and CDR2 sequences are SGHNT and YYREEE (reference sequence). The CDR3 region is CASSKLGQKQETQYF. The CDR3 DNA is TGTGCCAGCAGCAAACTGGGACAAAAACAAGAGACCCAGTACTTC.

The rearrangement joins TRBV7-2 to TRBJ2-7, with TRBD2 identical over 7 bases. CDR1 and CDR2 (germline): SGHTA, FQGNSA. The CDR3 runs to 14 residues. V trimming: 1 base; J trimming: 6 bases; junction bases outside the gene matches: 6. The CDR3 here is CASSLGREEREQYF. The DNA for the CDR3 is TGTGCCAGCAGCTTAGGCCGGGAGGAGCGCGAGCAGTACTTC.

This clone was detected only once. The chain uses TRBV19 and TRBJ2-7; 7 nucleotides match TRBD1. Germline assignment: CDR1 LNHDA and CDR2 SQIVND (reference sequence). The CDR3 runs 14 residues. V was pared by 3 bases and J by 2 bases, with 4 bases of the junction left unmatched. The CDR3: CASSIRDSPYEQYF. The CDR3 DNA reads TGTGCCAGTAGTATTCGGGACAGTCCCTACGAGCAGTACTTC. Combining the CDR3 with reference TRBV19 and TRBJ2-7 gives the whole variable domain DGGITQSPKYLFRKEGQNVTLSCEQNLNHDAMYWYRQDPGQGLRLIYYSQIVNDFQKGDIAEGYSVSREKKESFPLTVTSAQKNPTAFYLCASSIRDSPYEQYFGPGTRLTVT.

The rearrangement links TRBV16 to TRBJ2-1, with D possibly TRBD1 on 6 matching bases. Germline-derived CDR1 and CDR2 are KGHSY and FQNENV. The V end lost 1 base, the J end lost 4 bases, and 8 bases lay between the germline ends. This CDR3 is 14 amino acids long. CDR3 in amino acids: CASSQWTAYNEQFF. The CDR3, as DNA: TGTGCCAGCAGCCAATGGACAGCATACAATGAGCAGTTCTTC.

V is TRBV7-9 and J is TRBJ2-7, with D perhaps matching TRBD2 (6 bases). V was clipped by 5 bases and J by 6 bases, with 11 bases between them. The V gene's germline CDR1 is SEHNR and CDR2 FQNEAQ (reference sequence). The CDR3 extends over 12 amino acids. CDR3 sequence reads: CASSTEGSEQYF. Written as DNA, the CDR3 is TGTGCCAGCAGCACGGAGGGAAGCGAGCAGTACTTC.

The chain uses TRBV4-2 and TRBJ1-6; D call uncertain. The CDR3 has 17 residues. The ends were cut back, 1 base at V and 0 bases at J, with 10 bases in the middle. Germline V lookup: CDR1 LGHNA, CDR2 YNFKEQ. The CDR3: CASSQVFTSSYNSPLHF. The CDR3 DNA sequence: TGTGCCAGCAGCCAAGTTTTTACTAGCTCCTATAATTCACCCCTCCACTTT.

The chain employs TRBV5-1 and TRBJ2-3; D is unresolved. This CDR3 is 12 amino acids long. With 0 bases removed from V and 4 bases from J, the gap between germline ends came to 3 bases. Germline-derived CDR1 and CDR2 are SGHRS and YFSETQ. The CDR3 DNA follows: TGCGCCAGCAGCTTGGTATCAGATACGCAGTATTTT. Translation gives CASSLVSDTQYF.

The chain recombines TRBV19 with TRBJ1-1, with 9 bases fitting TRBD1. The CDR3 spans 18 residues. Trimming cost V 4 bases and J 2 bases; bases outside gene matches: 14. CDR1 is LNHDA, CDR2 SQIVND, per germline (reference sequence). In DNA, the CDR3 is TGTGCCAGTAGTAGTCTCGTCCGGACAGGGGTGGATAACACTGAAGCTTTCTTT. Amino acids: CASSSLVRTGVDNTEAFF. Full variable domain (missing parts from reference TRBV19 and TRBJ1-1): DGGITQSPKYLFRKEGQNVTLSCEQNLNHDAMYWYRQDPGQGLRLIYYSQIVNDFQKGDIAEGYSVSREKKESFPLTVTSAQKNPTAFYLCASSSLVRTGVDNTEAFFGQGTRLTVV.

This rearrangement joins TRBV11-1 to TRBJ2-5, with D perhaps TRBD1 (7 bases). CDR1 is SGHAT, CDR2 FQDESV, per germline (reference sequence). The CDR3 loop spans 16 amino acids. V lost 5 bases and J 2 bases, leaving 18 bases between the germline ends. CDR3 in DNA: TGTGCCAGCAGCACCCTCAGGGGGGTTGGGCAAGAGACCCAGTACTTC. This encodes CASSTLRGVGQETQYF.